This T cell receptor (beta chain) was captured by sequencing in a study of blood T cell repertoires in COVID-19. Whole-study context: Material from acute and convalescent COVID-19 was sourced from the United States, Italy and Spain.

Authors' methods: Reference gene primer amplification yielded estimated nucleated cell counts. The protocol was immunoSEQ multiplex PCR, while the TCRdb copy is restricted to in-frame clones and leaves out a portion. V, J and clone size derive from that table, while D and trimming were established from the DNA sequence. The sample lists some 240,000 clones, about 94% occurring once. CDR1 and CDR2 (germline): LNHNV, YYDKDF (reference sequence). There are 16 residues in the CDR3. Trimming stripped 0 bases from V and 0 bases from J, with 10 bases between. The J gene is TRBJ2-3, the V gene TRBV15; D may be TRBD1 (6 bases). The sequencing input was peripheral blood. The TCR was taken from a man aged 60-69 years with COVID-19, enrolled during active disease. The CDR3 region has the DNA TGTGCCACCAGCAGAGATGACAGGTTAAGCACAGATACGCAGTATTTT. Protein sequence: CATSRDDRLSTDTQYF. Full variable domain (remainder filled in from reference TRBV15 and TRBJ2-3): DAMVIQNPRYQVTQFGKPVTLSCSQTLNHNVMYWYQQKSSQAPKLLFHYYDKDFNNEADTPDNFQSRRPNTSFCFLDIRSPGLGDTAMYLCATSRDDRLSTDTQYFGPGTRLTVL.